These 6 T cell receptor beta chains came from one sample sequenced in a study of cytomegalovirus exposure and HLA in healthy donors (dated 2017 in TCRdb). The library was built by means of the immunoSEQ multiplex PCR assay. The multiplex PCR relied on a mix of 60 forward primers for TCR Vbeta segments and 13 reverse primers for TCR Jbeta segments. Not all clones reach the TCRdb copy of this immuneACCESS table, which keeps in-frame sequences only. Checked studies attribute under half of the gap to unresolved V genes and leave the rest unexplained. The sample table contains around 78,000 clones; only one count was recorded for 80% of them. 1.1% of the sample comes from the top ten. The sequencing sample was made of PBMCs. The receptors derive from a male donor in good health and CMV-seronegative.

This sequence joins TRBV5-6 and TRBJ2-3; 8 bases agree with TRBD2. V dropped 0 bases and J dropped 0; count of bases not matched to a gene: 6. In germline, CDR1 is SGHDT, CDR2 YYEEEE. The CDR3 runs to 17 residues. This chain's CDR3 is CASSLAGGAESTDTQYF. CDR3 in DNA: TGTGCCAGCAGCTTGGCGGGGGGGGCTGAGAGCACAGATACGCAGTATTTT.

The V call is TRBV2, the J call TRBJ2-5, with 9 bases aligning to TRBD1. The length of the CDR3 is 14 residues. The germline CDR1 and CDR2 sequences are SNHLY and FYNNEI. J lost 5 bases, V lost 9 bases, and 10 bases had no gene match. This chain's CDR3 is CASNQQGARETQYF. CDR3 in DNA: TGTGCCAGTAACCAACAGGGGGCGCGGGAGACCCAGTACTTC.

The chain carries TRBV2 and TRBJ2-1, with 10 bases that match TRBD2. V trimming: 3 bases; J trimming: 7 bases; junction bases outside the gene matches: 3. The CDR3 consists of 14 residues. The germline gives CDR1 SNHLY, CDR2 FYNNEI. This CDR3 is CASSDLAGENEQFF. The CDR3 region has the DNA TGTGCCAGCAGTGATCTAGCGGGGGAAAATGAGCAGTTCTTC.

In regard to this clone: One end of the junction is discordant with germline, which a read error may explain. V and J are TRBV5-4 and TRBJ1-2; 7 bases match TRBD1. The CDR3 totals 14 residues. Germline V gives CDR1 SGHNT, CDR2 YYREEE (reference sequence). This CDR3 is CASSLETGNYGYPF. CDR3 DNA sequence: TGTGCCAGCAGCTTGGAGACAGGGAACTATGGCTACCCCTTC.

The J gene is TRBJ1-5, the V gene TRBV6-1; 8 positions agree with TRBD1. Germline values: CDR1 MNHNS, CDR2 SASEGT. V shed 4 bases and J 7 bases; nucleotides not matched to a gene: 6. This CDR3 contains 14 residues. CDR3 nucleotide sequence: TGTGCCAGCAGTGTTACGGACAGGGTCCAGCCCCAGCATTTT. Translation gives CASSVTDRVQPQHF.

This clone has more than one count but fewer than ten. The V gene is TRBV5-4, the J gene TRBJ1-1, with a tentative D call TRBD1 (5 bases). This CDR3 has 15 residues. The germline V gene encodes CDR1 SGHNT and CDR2 YYREEE (reference sequence). V gave up 6 bases and J gave up 0 bases, with 15 bases separating them. CDR3 coding DNA: TGTGCCAGCACCGCCGGGGGTAGAATGAACACTGAAGCTTTCTTT. Translation: CASTAGGRMNTEAFF.